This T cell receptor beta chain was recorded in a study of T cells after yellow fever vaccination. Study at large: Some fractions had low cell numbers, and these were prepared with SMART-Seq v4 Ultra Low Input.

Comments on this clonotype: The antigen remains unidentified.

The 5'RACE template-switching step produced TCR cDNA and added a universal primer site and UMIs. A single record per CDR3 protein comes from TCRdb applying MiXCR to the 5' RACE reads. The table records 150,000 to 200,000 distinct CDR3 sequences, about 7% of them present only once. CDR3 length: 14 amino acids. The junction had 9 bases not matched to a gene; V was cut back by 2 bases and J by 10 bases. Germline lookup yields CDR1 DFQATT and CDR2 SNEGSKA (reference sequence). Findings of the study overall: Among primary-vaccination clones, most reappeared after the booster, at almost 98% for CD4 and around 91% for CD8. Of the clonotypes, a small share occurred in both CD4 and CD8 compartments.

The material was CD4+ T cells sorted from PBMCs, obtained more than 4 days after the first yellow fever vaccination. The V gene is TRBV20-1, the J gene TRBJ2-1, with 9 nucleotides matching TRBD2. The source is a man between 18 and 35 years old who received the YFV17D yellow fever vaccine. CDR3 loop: CSARISGGPWEQFF. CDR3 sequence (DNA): TGCAGTGCTAGAATCAGCGGGGGGCCTTGGGAGCAGTTCTTC.